This T cell receptor delta chain came from a study of gamma-delta chains in newborns, infants, children. Study in general: Polyclonal expansion of innate γδ T cells after birth follows microbial exposure.

This clone is medium-sized by share. Different DNA sequences within this sample yield the same CDR3. TCRdb ran CATT on the reads. The repertoire holds about 5,500 delta-chain clones, with 0.35% to 0.5% as singletons. Germline V gives CDR1 GEAIGNYY, CDR2 EKD. This CDR3 contains 18 residues. V was pared by 2 bases and J by 0 bases, with 10 bases of the junction left unmatched. This rearrangement joins TRDV2 to TRDJ1; 11 nucleotides align to TRDD3. The receptor comes from a child who was a newborn, infant or young child, either healthy, febrile or measles-vaccinated (not recorded which). The sample consisted of blood. The CDR3 reads CACDRLLGDIPYTDKLIF. As DNA, the CDR3 is TGTGCCTGTGACAGGCTACTGGGGGATATCCCGTACACCGATAAACTCATCTTT.